Listed here are 27 T cell receptor beta chains from one sample, sequenced in a study of T cell responses to AZD1222 COVID-19 vaccine. Measured with immunoSEQ multiplex PCR; TCRdb has only the in-frame clones, and not every one. In the table there are 110,000 or so clones, 70% to 90% of which are singletons. The sequencing here drew on peripheral blood, taken on day 0 of AZD1222 vaccination. All receptors derive from an adult in good health.

The chain couples TRBV6-6 to TRBJ1-2; unclear D gene. The CDR3 totals 10 residues. Germline V lookup: CDR1 MNHNY, CDR2 SVGAGI (reference sequence). V shed 6 bases and J shed 8 bases, with 7 bases lying between them. DNA of the CDR3: TGTGCCAGCAGGGACCAGGGCTACACCTTC. This translates into CASRDQGYTF.

This chain joins TRBV6-1 and TRBJ1-4; 10 bases align to TRBD1. Per germline, CDR1 MNHNS and CDR2 SASEGT. CDR3 length: 16 residues. V lost 0 bases to trimming and J lost 6 bases; unmatched junction nucleotides: 4. CDR3 sequence reads: CASSEASGTGDEKLFF. CDR3 in DNA: TGTGCCAGCAGTGAAGCCTCCGGGACAGGGGATGAAAAACTGTTTTTT.

This chain connects TRBV6-5 to TRBJ2-2, with D unresolved. Trimming removed 0 bases at V and 7 bases at J, with 12 bases between. The CDR3 length is 15 residues. The germline gives CDR1 MNHEY, CDR2 SVGAGI. The CDR3 loop is CASSYSRSVGGELFF. The DNA of the CDR3 is TGTGCCAGCAGTTACTCCCGCTCGGTGGGCGGGGAGCTGTTTTTT.

This chain uses TRBV29-1 with TRBJ2-5; either TRBD1 or TRBD2 may supply D (5 bases each). CDR1 SQVTM and CDR2 ANQGSEA come from the germline V gene. This CDR3 is 12 amino acids long. The V end lost 3 bases, the J end lost 5 bases, and 10 bases lay between the germline ends. The CDR3 DNA reads TGCAGCGTTGATAGGGGAGTGGAGACCCAGTACTTC. This codes for CSVDRGVETQYF.

The rearrangement uses TRBV24-1 and TRBJ2-7; D call uncertain. This CDR3 comprises 12 residues. Looked up from germline, CDR1 is KGHDR and CDR2 is SFDVKD. The V and J ends lost 8 bases and 2 bases respectively, with 9 bases between them. The DNA of the CDR3 is TGTGCCACCAAAAAAACCCCCTACGAGCAGTACTTC. Protein product: CATKKTPYEQYF.

The chain has TRBV20-1 and TRBJ1-1, with a possible D match to TRBD1 (6 bases). Germline CDR1 is DFQATT and CDR2 is SNEGSKA (reference sequence). The CDR3 extends over 13 amino acids. The V end lost 3 bases, the J end lost 3 bases, and 11 bases lay between the germline ends. CDR3 nucleotides: TGCAGTGCTAGTACAGGGCCCTACACTGAAGCTTTCTTT. Its translation: CSASTGPYTEAFF.

V and J are TRBV5-5 and TRBJ1-1; a weak D match, TRBD1 (5 bases). The CDR3 is 13 residues long. V shed 3 bases and J shed 6 bases, with 12 bases lying between them. Germline CDR1 and CDR2: SGHKS and YYEKEE (reference sequence). The CDR3 here is CASSSPGSAEAFF. CDR3 nucleotides: TGTGCCAGCAGCTCGCCAGGGTCGGCTGAAGCTTTCTTT.

The CDR3 spells CASSQEGHINNQPQHF. CDR3 in DNA: TGTGCCAGCAGCCAAGAGGGGCACATCAATAATCAGCCCCAGCATTTT. V gene TRBV4-2 combines with J gene TRBJ1-5; TRBD1 is a possible D gene (5 bases). Between the trimmed V and J ends, which lost 0 bases and 4 bases, there was a span of 13 bases. The CDR3 runs 16 residues. The germline V gene encodes CDR1 LGHNA and CDR2 YNFKEQ.

The chain couples TRBV2 to TRBJ1-5; 7 nucleotides line up with TRBD1. Germline CDR1 is SNHLY and CDR2 is FYNNEI. Trimming took 7 bases from V and 2 from J; bases not matched to a gene: 8. This CDR3 contains 15 residues. CDR3 DNA: TGTGCCAGCAATCTACAGGGGTCAGGCAATCAGCCCCAGCATTTT. Protein sequence: CASNLQGSGNQPQHF. Based on the CDR3 plus reference TRBV2 and TRBJ1-5, the full variable domain is EPEVTQTPSHQVTQMGQEVILRCVPISNHLYFYWYRQILGQKVEFLVSFYNNEISEKSEIFDDQFSVERPDGSNFTLKIRSTKLEDSAMYFCASNLQGSGNQPQHFGDGTRLSIL.

V usage is TRBV28 and J usage is TRBJ2-7, with 7 bases identical to TRBD1. The CDR3 spans 14 residues. V lost 7 bases, J lost 2 bases, and 8 bases stayed unmatched. Germline V gives CDR1 MDHEN, CDR2 SYDVKM. The CDR3 DNA reads as TGTGCCAGCACCATAAGGGACAGCCCCTACGAGCAGTACTTC. This translates into CASTIRDSPYEQYF.

J is TRBJ1-4 and V is TRBV20-1; D is undetermined. The CDR3 sequence is 11 residues long. Germline CDR1 is DFQATT and CDR2 is SNEGSKA (reference sequence). V was cut by 5 bases and J by 8 bases, with 9 bases left in between. CDR3 nucleotide sequence: TGCAGTGCTCCAAAGGCGGAAAAACTGTTTTTT. Protein: CSAPKAEKLFF.

This chain uses TRBV20-1 with TRBJ2-7; D remains unclear. The V gene lost 0 bases and the J gene lost 5 bases, with 2 bases spanning the gap. Germline values: CDR1 DFQATT, CDR2 SNEGSKA (reference sequence). The CDR3 has 10 amino acids. CDR3 amino acids: CSARDHEQYF. CDR3 DNA sequence: TGCAGTGCTAGAGATCACGAGCAGTACTTC.

The chain combines TRBV5-4 with TRBJ2-7; 7 nucleotides line up with TRBD1. The CDR3 runs 15 residues. Trimming at V came to 5 bases and at J to 0 bases, leaving 8 bases not matched to a gene. Germline CDR1 SGHNT, CDR2 YYREEE (reference sequence). CDR3 amino acids: CASRSNRGSSYEQYF. Written as DNA, the CDR3 is TGTGCCAGCAGGAGCAACAGGGGCAGCTCCTACGAGCAGTACTTC.

V gene TRBV5-5 combines with J gene TRBJ1-1; tentatively, D is TRBD1 (5 bases). CDR1 SGHKS and CDR2 YYEKEE come from the germline V gene (reference sequence). The CDR3 is made up of 14 amino acids. With 0 bases removed from V and 5 bases from J, the gap between germline ends came to 11 bases. This CDR3 is CASSLVRGGTEAFF. The CDR3 region has the DNA TGTGCCAGCAGCTTGGTAAGGGGAGGAACTGAAGCTTTCTTT.

This chain joins TRBV16 and TRBJ2-7; D is possibly TRBD1 or TRBD2 (5 bases each). Looked up from germline, CDR1 is KGHSY and CDR2 is FQNENV. Trimming took off 4 bases at V and 4 bases at J, with 17 bases between the two ends. The CDR3 is 15 residues long. In nucleotides, the CDR3 is TGTGCCAGCAGCCTCTGGGTAGGGGACCGGTACGAGCAGTACTTC. It translates to CASSLWVGDRYEQYF.

The chain couples TRBV19 to TRBJ1-4, with TRBD1 matching 10 bases. The germline V gene has CDR1 LNHDA and CDR2 SQIVND (reference sequence). Trimming cost V 6 bases and J 0 bases; bases outside gene matches: 1. This CDR3 is 15 amino acids long. The CDR3 coding sequence is TGTGCCAGTAGGACAGGGGGCGCAACTAATGAAAAACTGTTTTTT. Amino acids: CASRTGGATNEKLFF.

The chain combines TRBV18 with TRBJ2-7, with D perhaps given as TRBD1 or TRBD2 (6 bases each). CDR1 and CDR2 from the germline V gene are KGHSH and LQKENI. Trimming pared 2 bases from V and 7 bases from J, leaving 12 bases between. The CDR3 runs 13 residues. The CDR3 coding sequence is TGTGCCAGCTCACCAGGAGGGGGGCGGGAGCAGTACTTC. Translated: CASSPGGGREQYF.

The CDR3 reads CSGWTSGSYEQYF. As DNA, the CDR3 is TGCAGCGGCTGGACTAGCGGATCCTACGAGCAGTACTTC. V and J are TRBV29-1 and TRBJ2-7, with 10 bases matching TRBD2. Germline V gives CDR1 SQVTM, CDR2 ANQGSEA. The CDR3 has 13 amino acids. V lost 7 bases to trimming and J lost 1 base; unmatched junction nucleotides: 4.

The chain is built from TRBV6-6 and TRBJ1-5; D may be TRBD1 (6 bases). This CDR3 is 16 amino acids long. V was trimmed by 5 bases and J by 0 bases, leaving 14 bases between them. Per the germline V gene, CDR1 is MNHNY and CDR2 is SVGAGI (reference sequence). The DNA for the CDR3 is TGTGCCAGCAGTATTACGACAGGATATAGCAATCAGCCCCAGCATTTT. It yields the protein CASSITTGYSNQPQHF.

This chain joins TRBV6-5 and TRBJ1-3; 7 nucleotides agree with TRBD1. Germline CDR1 reads MNHEY; CDR2 reads SVGAGI. The CDR3 has 15 amino acids. J was trimmed by 4 bases and V by 6 bases; bases with no gene match: 9. CDR3 DNA sequence: TGTGCCAGCAGACTGCCGGGACAGCTCGGAAACACCATATATTTT. Translating gives CASRLPGQLGNTIYF.

The V and J genes are TRBV28 and TRBJ2-7; D is tentatively TRBD1 or TRBD2 (6 bases each). The length of the CDR3 is 14 residues. Trimming cost V 7 bases and J 2 bases, with 15 bases left between them. CDR1 MDHEN and CDR2 SYDVKM come from the germline V gene. The CDR3 sequence: CASITAGQPYEQYF. DNA for the CDR3: TGTGCCAGCATCACGGCGGGACAACCCTACGAGCAGTACTTC.

By frequency in the sample, this clone is medium-sized. This rearrangement joins TRBV11-3 to TRBJ2-1; D is unresolved. V was trimmed by 7 bases and J by 10 bases, leaving 20 bases between them. The germline V gene encodes CDR1 SGHNT and CDR2 YENEEA. CDR3 size: 14 residues. The CDR3 DNA follows: TGTGCCAGCAAAAGGGAAGGTGGGGTCCGAGAGCAGTTCTTC. Residues: CASKREGGVREQFF.

J is TRBJ2-2 and V is TRBV2; tentatively, D is TRBD1 (6 bases). The germline V gene has CDR1 SNHLY and CDR2 FYNNEI. Between the trimmed V and J ends, which lost 6 bases and 6 bases, there was a span of 14 bases. The CDR3 is 14 residues long. CDR3 nucleotides: TGTGCCAGCAGGCCTACAGGGAGTCCCGGGGAGCTGTTTTTT. This sequence encodes CASRPTGSPGELFF.

The CDR3 DNA reads TGTGCCAGCAGCTTATTGGGGGAAGCTAACTATGGCTACACCTTC. Translating it yields CASSLLGEANYGYTF. The J gene is TRBJ1-2, the V gene TRBV7-2; D may be TRBD1 (5 bases). The CDR3 spans 15 residues. The germline V gene encodes CDR1 SGHTA and CDR2 FQGNSA. Trimming took 2 bases from V and 0 from J, leaving 10 bases between them.

This rearrangement joins TRBV6-5 to TRBJ1-1; possible D gene TRBD1, 6 bases. V was clipped by 6 bases and J by 3 bases, with 11 bases between them. There are 13 residues in the CDR3. In germline, CDR1 is MNHEY, CDR2 SVGAGI. DNA of the CDR3: TGTGCCAGCAGGCTATACAGGGACACTGAAGCTTTCTTT. Protein product: CASRLYRDTEAFF.

This chain links TRBV9 with TRBJ1-2; D call uncertain. The V and J ends lost 3 bases and 4 bases respectively, with 13 bases between them. Germline CDR1 reads SGDLS; CDR2 reads YYNGEE. There are 14 residues in the CDR3. CDR3 in amino acids: CASSASRPAYGYTF. The CDR3 coding sequence is TGTGCCAGCAGCGCAAGTCGTCCAGCCTATGGCTACACCTTC.

The chain joins TRBV9 to TRBJ1-6; 7 positions agree with TRBD1. The CDR3 loop spans 14 amino acids. V dropped 0 bases and J dropped 9; count of bases not matched to a gene: 3. Germline-derived CDR1 and CDR2 are SGDLS and YYNGEE. CDR3 sequence (DNA): TGTGCCAGCAGCGTAGCAGGGGGAGGTTCACCCCTCCACTTT. It codes for CASSVAGGGSPLHF.